This passage covers 29 T cell receptor beta chains from one sample sequenced in a study of blood T cell repertoires in COVID-19. Profiled with immunoSEQ multiplex PCR; TCRdb holds only in-frame clones, not every one. Among roughly 330,000 clones listed, roughly 88% were seen once. The sample comprised PBMCs or T cells enriched from blood (not recorded which). These receptors all stem from a man younger than 45 who had recovered from COVID-19.

J is TRBJ1-5 and V is TRBV30; 7 bases are a match to TRBD1. The V gene end was trimmed by 3 bases and the J gene end by 0 bases; junction bases not matched to a gene: 5. The germline V gene encodes CDR1 GTSNPN and CDR2 SVGIG (reference sequence). This CDR3 comprises 15 residues. For the CDR3, the DNA is TGTGCCTGGAGCTCACAGGGGAATAGCAATCAGCCCCAGCATTTT. This encodes CAWSSQGNSNQPQHF.

This clone has just a few counts. J is TRBJ1-5 and V is TRBV13; D not resolved. This CDR3 has 12 residues. Per germline, CDR1 PRHDT and CDR2 FYEKMQ (reference sequence). Trimming took 10 bases from V and 7 from J, leaving 14 bases between them. CDR3 DNA: TGTGCCACCTCTGAGGTGCGGCAGCCCCAGCATTTT. Translating it yields CATSEVRQPQHF. The full variable domain, in which reference TRBV13 and TRBJ1-5 provide the parts outside the CDR3, is AAGVIQSPRHLIKEKRETATLKCYPIPRHDTVYWYQQGPGQDPQFLISFYEKMQSDKGSIPDRFSAQQFSDYHSELNMSSLELGDSALYFCATSEVRQPQHFGDGTRLSIL.

V is TRBV20-1 and J is TRBJ2-2; D ambiguous. The CDR3 has 10 amino acids. Trimming cost V 3 bases and J 8 bases, with 4 bases left between them. From germline, CDR1 is DFQATT and CDR2 SNEGSKA (reference sequence). The DNA for the CDR3 is TGCAGTGCTAGTTCGGGGGAGCTGTTTTTT. Its translation: CSASSGELFF.

The chain joins TRBV5-1 to TRBJ1-1; 7 bases fit TRBD1. The CDR3 is made up of 14 amino acids. Germline V gene sequence: CDR1 SGHRS, CDR2 YFSETQ. With 3 bases clipped from V and 5 bases from J, the junction kept 7 bases outside the gene matches. CDR3 region: CASSSRQGGTEAFF. CDR3 bases: TGCGCCAGCAGCTCAAGACAGGGTGGAACTGAAGCTTTCTTT.

This clone was seen more than once but under ten times. The chain uses TRBV3-1 (or the pseudogene TRBV3-2) and TRBJ2-7; 7 nucleotides align to TRBD1. The CDR3 runs 14 residues. With 3 bases clipped from V and 1 base from J, the junction kept 3 bases outside the gene matches. Germline V gives CDR1 LGHDT, CDR2 YNNKEL (reference sequence). This CDR3 is CASSHLDRSYEQYF. CDR3 bases: TGTGCCAGCAGCCATTTGGACAGGTCCTACGAGCAGTACTTC.

The rearrangement joins TRBV27 to TRBJ1-3, with TRBD1 identical over 7 bases. Losses at the gene ends were 4 bases for V and 0 bases for J; bases not matched to a gene: 3. Germline V gives CDR1 MNHEY, CDR2 SMNVEV (reference sequence). The CDR3 totals 15 residues. DNA for the CDR3: TGTGCCAGCAGTTCCGACAGGGCCTCTGGAAACACCATATATTTT. Its protein product is CASSSDRASGNTIYF.

The V gene is TRBV3-1 (or the pseudogene TRBV3-2), the J gene TRBJ1-1, with D uncertain. With 3 bases removed from V and 1 base from J, the gap between germline ends came to 3 bases. Per the germline V gene, CDR1 is LGHDT and CDR2 is YNNKEL (reference sequence). The CDR3 runs 12 residues. CDR3 in amino acids: CASSHQNTEAFF. The CDR3 DNA reads TGTGCCAGCAGCCACCAGAACACTGAAGCTTTCTTT.

V usage is TRBV4-1 and J usage is TRBJ2-7, with a possible D match to TRBD2 (6 bases). Germline V CDR1 and CDR2: MGHRA, YSYEKL. The CDR3 covers 16 residues. V lost 4 bases and J lost 2, with 18 bases in between. DNA for the CDR3: TGCGCCAGCAGCCGGACACCGGGACTGGAAGCCTACGAGCAGTACTTC. Protein: CASSRTPGLEAYEQYF.

This clone was observed a handful of times. This rearrangement joins TRBV4-1 to TRBJ1-4; 9 nucleotides line up with TRBD1. The CDR3 spans 13 residues. V lost 4 bases and J lost 8; bases outside the gene matches: 2. From germline, CDR1 is MGHRA and CDR2 YSYEKL. The CDR3 sequence: CASSLGTGEKLFF. In nucleotides, the CDR3 is TGCGCCAGCAGCCTTGGGACAGGGGAAAAACTGTTTTTT.

The J gene is TRBJ1-5, the V gene TRBV27; D perhaps matches TRBD1 (5 bases). V was clipped by 1 base and J by 3 bases, with 10 bases between them. The germline V gene has CDR1 MNHEY and CDR2 SMNVEV (reference sequence). This CDR3 has 15 residues. CDR3 sequence (DNA): TGTGCCAGCAGTTTATATCGGGGGGACAATCAGCCCCAGCATTTT. The encoded protein is CASSLYRGDNQPQHF.

V is TRBV5-1 and J is TRBJ2-1, with 13 bases identical to TRBD2. The CDR3 extends over 17 amino acids. Germline CDR1 is SGHRS and CDR2 is YFSETQ. J was trimmed by 7 bases and V by 3 bases; bases with no gene match: 10. CDR3 sequence reads: CASSSGLAGAPQNEQFF. The CDR3 DNA reads as TGCGCCAGCAGCTCAGGACTAGCGGGGGCCCCACAAAATGAGCAGTTCTTC.

This sequence joins TRBV2 and TRBJ1-1, with TRBD1 as a possible D gene (5 bases). CDR3 size: 15 residues. Trimming cost V 2 bases and J 1 base, with 11 bases left between them. In germline, CDR1 is SNHLY, CDR2 FYNNEI. The CDR3 loop reads CASSEFGGTNTEAFF. DNA of the CDR3: TGTGCCAGCAGTGAATTCGGGGGGACGAACACTGAAGCTTTCTTT.

This chain connects TRBV6-5 to TRBJ1-3, with no clear D. Between the trimmed V and J ends, which lost 7 bases and 1 base, there was a span of 11 bases. Germline V gives CDR1 MNHEY, CDR2 SVGAGI. The CDR3 length is 14 residues. This CDR3 is CASTLDGSGNTIYF. The CDR3 region has the DNA TGTGCCAGCACCCTAGATGGATCTGGAAACACCATATATTTT.

The rearrangement uses TRBV24-1 and TRBJ1-1, with a possible D match to TRBD1 (5 bases). The germline gives CDR1 KGHDR, CDR2 SFDVKD. V was clipped by 6 bases and J by 4 bases, with 8 bases between them. The CDR3 extends over 12 amino acids. The CDR3 DNA reads TGTGCCACCAGTCAGGGCCCCACTGAAGCTTTCTTT. Translating it yields CATSQGPTEAFF.

This clone occurred once. CDR3 bases: TGTGCCAGCAGCCCCGGGACAGGGGACTATGGCTACACCTTC. This encodes CASSPGTGDYGYTF. J is TRBJ1-2 and V is TRBV9; TRBD1 matches 10 bases. V shed 4 bases, J shed 3 bases, and the junction held 3 bases outside the gene matches. The CDR3 extends over 14 amino acids. Germline loops: CDR1 SGDLS, CDR2 YYNGEE.

The chain carries TRBV19 and TRBJ1-4, with 7 bases fitting TRBD1. In germline, CDR1 is LNHDA, CDR2 SQIVND (reference sequence). J lost 8 bases, V lost 5 bases, and 8 bases had no gene match. The CDR3 contains 14 residues. Here the CDR3 reads CASSHRGLGEKLFF. The CDR3, as DNA: TGTGCCAGTAGTCACAGGGGATTGGGCGAAAAACTGTTTTTT.

This clone was found once. The chain joins TRBV12-1 to TRBJ1-5; TRBD1, the D gene given by the table, was not confirmed from the DNA. TRBV12-1 is tagged as a pseudogene. This CDR3 contains 16 residues. The DNA of the CDR3 is TGTGCCAGCAGCCATACGGGACAAAATAGCAATCAGCCCCAGCATTTT. Protein sequence: CASSHTGQNSNQPQHF.

This chain joins TRBV7-9 and TRBJ2-5; 7 nucleotides line up with TRBD2. Germline V CDR1 and CDR2: SEHNR, FQNEAQ (reference sequence). V lost 2 bases and J lost 2; bases outside the gene matches: 8. This CDR3 is built from 16 residues. CDR3 loop: CASSLYRGGGQETQYF. Written as DNA, the CDR3 is TGTGCCAGCAGCTTATATCGGGGCGGGGGACAAGAGACCCAGTACTTC.

This clone is a singleton in its sample. V and J are TRBV5-1 and TRBJ2-2; TRBD2 is a possible D gene (5 bases). Germline CDR1 is SGHRS and CDR2 is YFSETQ. Trimming left V 2 bases short and J 7 bases short, with 21 bases between. This CDR3 is 17 amino acids long. In nucleotides, the CDR3 is TGCGCCAGCAGCTTAGGACGGACTCATCCGAGAGACGGGGAGCTGTTTTTT. It yields the protein CASSLGRTHPRDGELFF.

V is TRBV2 and J is TRBJ2-7; D may be TRBD1 (5 bases). V lost 4 bases and J 3 bases, leaving 7 bases between the germline ends. CDR3 size: 12 residues. In germline, CDR1 is SNHLY, CDR2 FYNNEI. The DNA for the CDR3 is TGTGCCAGCAGTGGGGGCCTCTACGAGCAGTACTTC. It specifies CASSGGLYEQYF.

The chain has TRBV2 and TRBJ2-7; tentatively, D is TRBD1 (5 bases). Germline V CDR1 and CDR2: SNHLY, FYNNEI. The CDR3 has 13 residues. Trimming left V 7 bases short and J 0 bases short, with 10 bases between. CDR3: CASNQGFSYEQYF. The CDR3 nucleotides read TGTGCCAGCAACCAGGGTTTCTCCTACGAGCAGTACTTC.

This chain uses TRBV3-1 (or the pseudogene TRBV3-2) with TRBJ2-1; the match to TRBD2 covers 7 bases. The CDR3 sequence is 15 residues long. The J segment lost 6 bases and the V segment lost 4 bases, leaving 9 bases of the junction unmatched. The germline gives CDR1 LGHDT, CDR2 YNNKEL (reference sequence). CDR3 coding DNA: TGTGCCAGCAGCCCCGGACTAGGAGGTCCCAATGAGCAGTTCTTC. Protein: CASSPGLGGPNEQFF.

This clone was detected once. J is TRBJ1-5 and V is TRBV28, with no clear D. This CDR3 region has 15 residues. Germline V gene data show CDR1 as MDHEN and CDR2 as SYDVKM. The V end lost 5 bases, the J end lost 6 bases, and 17 bases lay between the germline ends. This CDR3 is CASSTAGGGPQPQHF. Written as DNA, the CDR3 is TGTGCCAGCAGTACCGCCGGCGGCGGGCCTCAGCCCCAGCATTTT.

This chain links TRBV24-1 with TRBJ1-5; tentatively, D is TRBD1 (5 bases). V was clipped by 5 bases and J by 0 bases, with 10 bases between them. CDR1 is KGHDR and CDR2 is SFDVKD in the germline V gene. The CDR3 length is 15 residues. The CDR3 DNA sequence: TGTGCCACCAGTGGGGGCAAGTATAGCAATCAGCCCCAGCATTTT. Protein product: CATSGGKYSNQPQHF.

This clone was recorded a few times. The chain employs TRBV25-1 and TRBJ2-1; D might be TRBD1 (5 bases). The CDR3 is 15 residues long. V lost 5 bases and J 7 bases, leaving 18 bases between the germline ends. Per the germline V gene, CDR1 is MGHDK and CDR2 is SYGVNS. This chain's CDR3 is CASSPSGRAGNEQFF. The CDR3 DNA sequence: TGTGCCAGCAGTCCATCCGGCAGGGCAGGGAATGAGCAGTTCTTC.

The chain combines TRBV18 with TRBJ2-5; D is ambiguous. The CDR3 is 14 residues long. Germline-derived CDR1 and CDR2 are KGHSH and LQKENI. With 0 bases removed from V and 0 bases from J, the gap between germline ends came to 5 bases. The CDR3 sequence: CASSPPSNQETQYF. In DNA, the CDR3 is TGTGCCAGCTCACCACCGTCTAACCAAGAGACCCAGTACTTC.

This clone appeared a single time. The rearrangement uses TRBV5-1 and TRBJ2-7; 11 positions agree with TRBD1. The ends lost 7 bases at V and 4 bases at J; junction bases unmatched: 7. The CDR3 runs 14 residues. Per germline, CDR1 SGHRS and CDR2 YFSETQ. In DNA, the CDR3 is TGCGCCAGCGGGCCCGGGACAGGGGGTTACGAGCAGTACTTC. Translation gives CASGPGTGGYEQYF.

The J gene is TRBJ2-1, the V gene TRBV24-1; a possible D gene is TRBD2 (5 bases). The CDR3 consists of 14 residues. Per the germline V gene, CDR1 is KGHDR and CDR2 is SFDVKD. Trimming removed 0 bases at V and 6 bases at J, with 8 bases between. The CDR3 is CATSDLQSGNEQFF. The CDR3 DNA follows: TGTGCCACCAGTGATTTGCAAAGCGGCAATGAGCAGTTCTTC.

The V call is TRBV2, the J call TRBJ2-1, with 13 bases that match TRBD2. CDR3 size: 15 residues. CDR1 and CDR2 (germline): SNHLY, FYNNEI. Trimming removed 7 bases from V and 4 bases from J; junction bases left unmatched: 4. The CDR3 protein is CASILAGGIYNEQFF. The CDR3 DNA sequence: TGTGCCAGCATACTAGCGGGGGGGATTTACAATGAGCAGTTCTTC.